The T cell receptor (beta chain) under discussion was sequenced for a study of blood T cells in healthy people across ages (dated by TCRdb to 2013 to 2016). The study in broad terms: In model experiments, roughly one uniquely barcoded TCR beta cDNA molecule per two T cells was captured by template switching. Using deep sequencing normalized with unique cDNA molecular identifiers, the study measured how TCR beta repertoire diversity changes with age. Four age groups were formed from the donors: young (average 16 years), middle-aged (approximately 40), aged (around 68) and long-lived (82). To avoid experimental bias, donors of different ages were randomly spread across the sequencing lanes. Two additional independent replicas of 1 million unique cDNA reads from the same blood draw were analyzed for two donors (one aged 18 to 30 and one aged 80 or older). Here is what the overall study found, with its caveats: Conclusive comparison of naive and antigen-experienced compartments was prevented by the profiling of bulk unsorted PBMCs. Compared with the aged group, more naive CD4+ T cells, fewer expanded clones and increased TCR diversity were shown by the long-lived group, suggesting age selection. Observed TCR beta diversity per million T cells fell roughly linearly with age, and a significant reduction was already apparent by age around 36. There was a strong correlation between observed TCR beta diversity and the percentage of naive T cells measured by flow cytometry. Donor CMV infection status was unknown, potentially confounding age-related changes in expanded clonotypes. Estimates of total diversity based on one million sequenced T cells were considered lower bounds and underestimates.

Receptor libraries were prepared by 5' RACE. The instrument given in TCRdb is Illumina HiSeq 2500. A second PCR of roughly 6 to 11 cycles was run with a J-beta primer mix and a sample-barcoded 5' primer. A unique molecular identifier was introduced onto each TCR beta cDNA molecule by a template-switch 5' adaptor carrying 12 random nucleotides. Each sample yielded at least 2.5 million CDR3-containing paired-end reads. First-strand cDNA was synthesized from all RNA with the Mint cDNA synthesis kit, primed by a TRBC-specific oligonucleotide. Following uracil-DNA glycosylase treatment, all cDNA underwent a first 18-cycle PCR with the universal primers M1SS and BC2_uni_R. The paper's data handling went like this. For normalization, 1 million high-quality reads, each with a distinct molecular identifier, were randomly selected from each sample. Reads with shared molecular identifiers were discarded instead of being binned into consensus sequences. MiTCR, run with a Q25 quality threshold and the strictest error-elimination algorithm, handled CDR3 identification, clonotype clustering and error correction. A nonparametric unseen species model using Euler transformation provided a lower-bound estimate of total TCR beta diversity. The raw public reads went through TCRdb reprocessing: fastp at Q25, MiXCR clone calling, in-frame beta chains kept. Each CDR3 protein appears once, grouped with its most common genes and DNA. These V and J calls derive from TCRdb rather than the authors' analysis. The sample includes about 1 million distinct CDR3 sequences, with 45% observed a single time. The ten top clones hold approximately 17% of the sample.

A remark on this clonotype: Its antigen has not been determined. No much larger clone exists at a distance of one base, and base qualities are not known.

The donors were roughly 40 Caucasian individuals from Russia, aged about 6 to 100 years, who were systemically healthy. Roughly 9.5 milliliters of peripheral blood were drawn from each donor into EDTA-treated Vacutainer tubes. Ficoll-Paque density-gradient centrifugation was used to isolate PBMCs, with at least 7 million per sample. Trizol reagent was used to extract total RNA from the PBMCs, yielding at least 5.5 micrograms per sample. Naive CD45RAhigh/CD27high T cell percentages were measured by flow cytometry on a PBMC aliquot from every donor. The clonotype originates from a woman aged 55-75 years in good health. Sequencing was done on a sample of blood.

The DNA sequence is given as TGTGCCACCAGCCCCCGGATACCCAGGACAACTAATGAAAAACTGTTTTTT. The resulting protein is CATSPRIPRTTNEKLFF. The sequence links TRBV15 to TRBJ1-4; no D segment can be confidently identified. V is shortened by 5 bases, J by 0 bases, and the region joining them spans 16 bases. Its CDR3 holds 17 amino acids, cysteine through phenylalanine. Only CDR3 DNA is held: 51 bases, read in frame from base 1. The germline V gene (reference sequence) provides CDR1 LNHNV and CDR2 YYDKDF.